This T cell receptor (beta chain) was documented in a study of T cells in Graves' hyperthyroidism and ophthalmopathy. It was RNA transcripts that yielded the amplified TCR beta CDR3 regions. Initially, a first-round RT-PCR of the TCR CDR3 employed the HTBI primer set. TCRdb reprocessed the multiplex PCR reads with MiXCR, giving one entry per CDR3 protein. Of some 420,000 distinct CDR3 sequences in the sample, roughly 13% are singletons; the top ten hold 5% to 6%. Germline V CDR1 and CDR2: MDHEN, SYDVKM. This CDR3 comprises 13 residues. Trimming cost V 7 bases and J 4 bases, with 14 bases left between them. Only a few counts were recorded for this clonotype.

The chain has TRBV28 and TRBJ2-7, with D unresolved. The TCR originated in a woman between 18 and 29 years old with Graves' hyperthyroidism. The specimen sequenced was blood. The CDR3 loop reads CASTGGYQYEQYF. As DNA, the CDR3 is TGTGCCAGCACCGGCGGTTATCAGTACGAGCAGTACTTC.